One and the same sample provided the 8 T cell receptor beta chains below, sequenced in a study of cytomegalovirus exposure and HLA in healthy donors (dated by TCRdb to about 2017). The library relied on the immunoSEQ multiplex PCR assay. The multiplex PCR relied on a mix of 60 forward primers for TCR Vbeta segments and 13 reverse primers for TCR Jbeta segments. The clones in this table, taken by TCRdb from immuneACCESS, are in-frame only. Not every clone is retained; where verified, under half of the shortfall comes from an unresolved V gene, and the cause of the rest is unknown. The sample table lists about 110,000 clones, approximately 78% of them with a count of one. The ten top clones hold over 20% of the sample. Source material: PBMCs. The receptor set was obtained from a man aged 25 to 40 in good health and CMV-seropositive.

The CDR3 loop is CASKGQTSTDTQYF. CDR3 nucleotide sequence: TGTGCCAGCAAGGGACAGACCTCCACAGATACGCAGTATTTT. The chain combines TRBV7-2 with TRBJ2-3; 7 positions match TRBD1. J lost 2 bases, V lost 7 bases, and 6 bases had no gene match. This CDR3 contains 14 residues. In germline, CDR1 is SGHTA, CDR2 FQGNSA.

The rearrangement links TRBV18 to TRBJ2-2; TRBD1 might be the D (6 bases). CDR1 is KGHSH and CDR2 is LQKENI in the germline V gene. V lost 2 bases, J lost 3 bases, and 10 bases lay in between. This CDR3 comprises 15 residues. For the CDR3, the DNA is TGTGCCAGCTCACCAGCTCAGGGGTACACCGGGGAGCTGTTTTTT. This encodes CASSPAQGYTGELFF.

This clone was seen just once. The rearrangement uses TRBV5-1 and TRBJ2-7, with TRBD2 identical over 7 bases. The ends lost 4 bases at V and 7 bases at J; junction bases unmatched: 8. The CDR3 totals 13 residues. In germline, CDR1 is SGHRS, CDR2 YFSETQ. The CDR3 sequence: CASSASGPWEQYF. CDR3 coding DNA: TGCGCCAGCAGCGCTAGCGGACCTTGGGAGCAGTACTTC. The full variable domain, in which reference TRBV5-1 and TRBJ2-7 provide the parts outside the CDR3, is KAGVTQTPRYLIKTRGQQVTLSCSPISGHRSVSWYQQTPGQGLQFLFEYFSETQRNKGNFPGRFSGRQFSNSRSEMNVSTLELGDSALYLCASSASGPWEQYFGPGTRLTVT.

The CDR3 protein is CASSDGTGPLLGTQYF. CDR3 sequence (DNA): TGTGCCAGCAGCGACGGGACAGGCCCACTCTTGGGGACCCAGTACTTC. V and J are TRBV7-9 and TRBJ2-5; the match to TRBD1 covers 8 bases. From germline, CDR1 is SEHNR and CDR2 FQNEAQ (reference sequence). CDR3 length: 16 residues. The ends lost 5 bases at V and 7 bases at J; junction bases unmatched: 15.

The chain combines TRBV5-8 with TRBJ1-1, with a weak D call TRBD1 (6 bases). In germline, CDR1 is SGHTS, CDR2 YDEGEE. The CDR3 has 15 residues. V was trimmed by 4 bases and J by 0 bases, leaving 13 bases between them. The CDR3 region has the DNA TGTGCCAGCAGCCGAAGACAGGCCTTGAACACTGAAGCTTTCTTT. Its protein product is CASSRRQALNTEAFF.

The chain is built from TRBV11-3 and TRBJ1-5; the D is unclear. Trimming cost V 1 base and J 3 bases, with 7 bases left between them. The germline CDR1 and CDR2 sequences are SGHNT and YENEEA. This CDR3 has 14 residues. The CDR3 region is CASSLGLDNQPQHF. As DNA, the CDR3 is TGTGCCAGCAGCTTAGGCTTAGACAATCAGCCCCAGCATTTT.

V and J are TRBV5-1 and TRBJ1-4, with 8 positions matching TRBD1. CDR1 is SGHRS and CDR2 is YFSETQ in the germline V gene. Germline trimming cut 4 bases from V and 3 bases from J; bases unmatched to any gene: 11. This CDR3 region has 17 residues. The CDR3 sequence is CASSIRTGPWPNEKLFF. DNA of the CDR3: TGCGCCAGCAGCATACGGACAGGGCCCTGGCCTAATGAAAAACTGTTTTTT.

This clone was recorded a few times. The chain combines TRBV5-5 with TRBJ2-7, with a possible D match to TRBD2 (5 bases). CDR1 and CDR2 (germline): SGHKS, YYEKEE (reference sequence). The V end lost 2 bases, the J end lost 2 bases, and 14 bases lay between the germline ends. This CDR3 is 15 amino acids long. CDR3 bases: TGTGCCAGCAGCTTCACCCCAGCGGCAACCTACGAGCAGTACGTC. Translated, it gives CASSFTPAATYEQYV.